These 29 T cell receptor beta chains were sequenced from one sample in a study of T cells after yellow fever vaccination. From the 5' RACE reads, TCRdb called clonotypes with MiXCR, one entry per CDR3 protein. The table lists roughly 120,000 distinct CDR3 sequences, more than 6.5% of them singletons. The starting material was CD4+ T cells sorted from PBMCs, obtained roughly 10 days after the first yellow fever vaccination. The receptors derive from a man between 18 and 35 years old who received the YFV17D yellow fever vaccine.

The sample holds many counts of this clonotype. V usage is TRBV5-1 and J usage is TRBJ1-2; TRBD1 matches 7 bases. CDR1 is SGHRS, CDR2 YFSETQ, per germline. CDR3 size: 15 residues. J gave up 4 bases and V 4 bases, and 10 bases lay outside the gene matches. CDR3 sequence reads: CASSVTGTVVYGYTF. In nucleotides, the CDR3 is TGCGCCAGCAGCGTAACCGGGACAGTCGTCTATGGCTACACCTTC.

Ten or more counts support this clonotype. The gene calls are TRBV5-6 and TRBJ2-7; D call uncertain. V dropped 1 base and J dropped 2 bases, with 13 bases sitting between them. This CDR3 comprises 15 residues. CDR1 and CDR2 from the germline V gene are SGHDT and YYEEEE. The CDR3 here is CASSLLVGQTYEQYF. The CDR3 DNA reads as TGTGCCAGCAGCTTGTTGGTAGGGCAGACCTACGAGCAGTACTTC.

As regards this clonotype: The junction shows a germline mismatch at one end, possibly a read error. The chain uses TRBV6-1 and TRBJ2-7; the D gene could be TRBD1 or TRBD2 (6 bases each). The germline V gene has CDR1 MNHNS and CDR2 SASEGT. CDR3 length: 14 amino acids. The CDR3 is CASGTWGASYERYF. CDR3 in DNA: TGTGCCAGCGGAACTTGGGGGGCCTCCTACGAGCGGTACTTC.

The table lists this clonotype with many counts. This chain joins TRBV4-3 and TRBJ2-2; D remains ambiguous. The CDR3 length is 14 residues. Trimming shortened V by 3 bases and J by 0 bases, and 5 bases separated the two germline ends. Germline CDR1 is LGHNA and CDR2 is YSLEER. CDR3 region: CASSQGPNTGELFF. Written as DNA, the CDR3 is TGCGCCAGCAGCCAGGGTCCGAACACCGGGGAGCTGTTTTTT.

The table lists this clonotype with many counts. The V gene is TRBV5-1, the J gene TRBJ1-1; 7 nucleotides line up with TRBD1. Trimming removed 10 bases from V and 3 bases from J; junction bases left unmatched: 18. Per the germline V gene, CDR1 is SGHRS and CDR2 is YFSETQ. This CDR3 spans 16 amino acids. CDR3 sequence: CASQRGGSGGDTEAFF. The DNA of the CDR3 is TGCGCCTCCCAAAGGGGGGGTTCAGGGGGAGACACTGAAGCTTTCTTT.

There are many counts of this clonotype. This chain uses TRBV20-1 with TRBJ2-3; 9 bases are shared with TRBD1. The CDR3 consists of 14 residues. The germline V gene has CDR1 DFQATT and CDR2 SNEGSKA (reference sequence). J was trimmed by 0 bases and V by 5 bases; bases with no gene match: 3. For the CDR3, the DNA is TGCAGTGCTGCCGGACAGGGGAGCACAGATACGCAGTATTTT. Its protein product is CSAAGQGSTDTQYF.

This clonotype came up many times. V and J are TRBV12-3 or TRBV12-4 and TRBJ1-4; D gene unclear. The V end was cut by 8 bases, the J end by 4 bases, with 14 bases between. The CDR3 runs 14 residues. In nucleotides, the CDR3 is TGTGCCAGCGGGGATCGGACCGGTAATGAAAAACTGTTTTTT. This encodes CASGDRTGNEKLFF.

The V call is TRBV4-3, the J call TRBJ2-1, with 7 nucleotides matching TRBD1. V lost 2 bases to trimming and J lost 3 bases; unmatched junction nucleotides: 4. The CDR3 contains 15 residues. Germline assignment: CDR1 LGHNA and CDR2 YSLEER. For the CDR3, the DNA is TGCGCCAGCAGCCAATATGGGACAGACTACAATGAGCAGTTCTTC. Translating gives CASSQYGTDYNEQFF.

This clonotype was seen only a few times. The chain carries TRBV19 and TRBJ2-1; D might be TRBD1 or TRBD2, each matching 6 bases. The germline gives CDR1 LNHDA, CDR2 SQIVND (reference sequence). This CDR3 is 13 amino acids long. Deletions cut 9 bases from V and 3 bases from J, with 12 bases between. The CDR3 region is CASAGQRYNEQFF. CDR3 nucleotides: TGTGCCAGCGCGGGACAACGCTACAATGAGCAGTTCTTC.

The sample holds many counts of this clonotype. The chain uses TRBV20-1 and TRBJ1-1; D is undetermined. Trimming removed 7 bases at V and 1 base at J, with 7 bases between. CDR1 DFQATT and CDR2 SNEGSKA come from the germline V gene (reference sequence). The CDR3 length is 11 residues. The CDR3 loop reads CSVSKNTEAFF. The CDR3 bases are TGCAGTGTAAGCAAGAACACTGAAGCTTTCTTT.

There are a few counts of this clonotype. V usage is TRBV11-2 and J usage is TRBJ2-7; 8 nucleotides match TRBD1. Germline loops: CDR1 SGHAT, CDR2 FQNNGV. This CDR3 region has 15 residues. Trimming cost V 2 bases and J 5 bases; bases outside gene matches: 8. The CDR3 spells CASSLIQGATHEQYV. CDR3 in DNA: TGTGCCAGCAGCTTAATCCAGGGGGCTACCCACGAGCAGTACGTC.

Many counts were recorded for this clonotype. The V call is TRBV15, the J call TRBJ1-4; TRBD1 might be the D (5 bases). Germline CDR1 LNHNV, CDR2 YYDKDF (reference sequence). V was cut by 0 bases and J by 1 base, with 18 bases left in between. This CDR3 comprises 19 residues. The CDR3 sequence: CATSRDRGRSGQTNEKLFF. The CDR3 DNA is TGTGCCACCAGCAGAGATCGGGGCAGATCGGGTCAAACTAATGAAAAACTGTTTTTT.

This clonotype was observed a few times. The chain joins TRBV4-3 to TRBJ2-7; TRBD1 aligns across 7 bases. The CDR3 has 13 residues. V shed 11 bases and J 0 bases; nucleotides not matched to a gene: 7. Germline V gives CDR1 LGHNA, CDR2 YSLEER. The CDR3 reads CAAGRGSSYEQYV. CDR3 nucleotide sequence: TGCGCCGCGGGCAGGGGGAGCTCCTACGAGCAGTACGTC.

Only a few counts were recorded for this clonotype. The chain joins TRBV4-2 to TRBJ2-1, with 7 bases lining up with TRBD1. CDR1 is LGHNA and CDR2 is YNFKEQ in the germline V gene. This CDR3 contains 15 residues. Trimming cost V 6 bases and J 3 bases; bases outside gene matches: 8. The CDR3 DNA reads as TGTGCCAGCAGGCCTTTCCGGGACAGCTACAATGAGCAGTTCTTC. Its protein product is CASRPFRDSYNEQFF.

Regarding this clonotype: A much larger clone differs by one base, so this may be a read error. The chain has TRBV4-3 and TRBJ2-5; TRBD2 aligns across 7 bases. Germline CDR1 LGHNA, CDR2 YSLEER. The CDR3 is 16 residues long. The CDR3 sequence: CASSQERDYRQEAQYF. In DNA form, the CDR3 reads TGCGCCAGCAGCCAAGAAAGGGACTACAGACAAGAGGCCCAGTACTTC.

This clonotype was recorded at least ten times. This chain joins TRBV7-9 and TRBJ1-5; a weak D match, TRBD1 (6 bases). V shed 2 bases and J shed 1 base, with 12 bases lying between them. Germline assignment: CDR1 SEHNR and CDR2 FQNEAQ (reference sequence). The CDR3 runs to 16 residues. This chain's CDR3 is CASSLQGRSSNQPQHF. As DNA, the CDR3 is TGTGCCAGCAGCTTACAGGGGAGGTCCAGCAATCAGCCCCAGCATTTT.

This clonotype was picked up many times. The chain couples TRBV12-3 or TRBV12-4 to TRBJ1-3; no definite D call. CDR3 length equals 15 residues. The V end was cut by 2 bases, the J end by 0 bases, with 8 bases between. The CDR3 bases are TGTGCCAGCAGTTTACTTCAAGACTCTGGAAACACCATATATTTT. Translation gives CASSLLQDSGNTIYF.

This clonotype was picked up many times. The V call is TRBV20-1, the J call TRBJ2-7; maybe TRBD1 (5 bases). The CDR3 covers 12 residues. Deletions cut 2 bases from V and 2 bases from J, with 7 bases between. In germline, CDR1 is DFQATT, CDR2 SNEGSKA (reference sequence). The CDR3 loop reads CSARPRAYEQYV. CDR3 DNA sequence: TGCAGTGCTAGACCCAGGGCCTACGAGCAGTACGTC.

This clonotype was recorded many times. The CDR3 region has the DNA TGTGCCACCAGCAGAGGGGGGGCGCTGAGCTCCTACAATGAGCAGTTCTTC. Translation: CATSRGGALSSYNEQFF. V and J are TRBV15 and TRBJ2-1; D may correspond to TRBD1 or TRBD2 (6 bases each). CDR1 is LNHNV, CDR2 YYDKDF, per germline (reference sequence). V dropped 1 base and J dropped 0 bases, with 13 bases sitting between them. This CDR3 is built from 17 residues.

At least ten counts were recorded for this clonotype. The V and J genes are TRBV6-5 and TRBJ1-1; no reliable D call. CDR3 length: 8 residues. V was trimmed by 10 bases and J by 11 bases, leaving 8 bases between them. Germline V gives CDR1 MNHEY, CDR2 SVGAGI. The CDR3 DNA reads as TGTGCCATACCCGCCGCTTTCTTT. Translated: CAIPAAFF.

This clonotype appeared many times. The chain combines TRBV10-3 with TRBJ2-1, with 11 bases matching TRBD1. The V gene end was trimmed by 3 bases and the J gene end by 8 bases; junction bases not matched to a gene: 6. The CDR3 runs 15 residues. The germline CDR1 and CDR2 sequences are ENHRY and SYGVKD. In DNA form, the CDR3 reads TGTGCCATCAGTGAATATGGACAGGGGGCCTATGAGCAGTTCTTC. Its translation is CAISEYGQGAYEQFF.

This clonotype showed up many times. The chain joins TRBV15 to TRBJ1-3; D unresolved. Germline V gene lookup returns CDR1 LNHNV and CDR2 YYDKDF (reference sequence). The CDR3 totals 15 residues. V lost 0 bases and J 2 bases, leaving 8 bases between the germline ends. The CDR3 DNA follows: TGTGCCACCAGCAGAGATCCGGTCGCTGGAAACACCATATATTTT. This codes for CATSRDPVAGNTIYF.

The sample holds many counts of this clonotype. The chain joins TRBV5-4 to TRBJ2-5; 12 bases are shared with TRBD2. V lost 3 bases, J lost 4 bases, and 10 bases stayed unmatched. Germline lookup yields CDR1 SGHNT and CDR2 YYREEE (reference sequence). The CDR3 contains 17 residues. CDR3 DNA: TGTGCCAGCAGCTCCCCCGGACTAGCGGGGTTTGGAGAGACCCAGTACTTC. Translating it yields CASSSPGLAGFGETQYF.

This clonotype was recorded at least ten times. The genes are TRBV7-2 and TRBJ1-5; a possible D gene is TRBD1 (5 bases). Trimming removed 1 base from V and 5 bases from J, with 6 bases in between. The CDR3 is 13 amino acids. Germline V gives CDR1 SGHTA, CDR2 FQGNSA. The CDR3 region has the DNA TGTGCCAGCAGCTTAGGCAGGGATCAGCCCCAGCATTTT. Amino acids: CASSLGRDQPQHF.

This sequence joins TRBV12-3 or TRBV12-4 and TRBJ2-5; D is unresolved. V was shortened by 9 bases and J by 3 bases, with 20 bases between the two germline ends. The CDR3 covers 15 residues. CDR3 sequence: CASLESRGLKETQYF. The DNA for the CDR3 is TGTGCCAGTCTCGAATCGAGAGGTTTAAAAGAGACCCAGTACTTC.

This clonotype was observed many times. The CDR3 nucleotides are TGCAGTGCTCCAGGGGAGGGTTCACCCCTCCACTTT. Amino acid sequence: CSAPGEGSPLHF. V usage is TRBV20-1 and J usage is TRBJ1-6; D possibly corresponds to TRBD1 (6 bases). The germline gives CDR1 DFQATT, CDR2 SNEGSKA (reference sequence). Between the trimmed V and J ends, which lost 5 bases and 9 bases, there was a span of 11 bases. This CDR3 is built from 12 residues.

This clonotype was counted ten times or more. The chain couples TRBV12-3 or TRBV12-4 to TRBJ1-1; D perhaps matches TRBD1 (6 bases). This CDR3 is built from 14 residues. V was trimmed by 5 bases and J by 3 bases, leaving 13 bases between them. CDR3 region: CASSLRGGDTEAFF. The CDR3 DNA reads as TGTGCCAGCAGTCTCAGGGGCGGCGACACTGAAGCTTTCTTT.

This clonotype was recorded many times. V and J are TRBV5-1 and TRBJ2-1; 13 positions match TRBD2. V dropped 1 base and J dropped 7; count of bases not matched to a gene: 8. CDR3 length: 17 residues. CDR1 and CDR2 from the germline V gene are SGHRS and YFSETQ. Here the CDR3 reads CASSLFTSGGALNEQFF. In nucleotides, the CDR3 is TGCGCCAGCAGCTTGTTCACTAGCGGGGGGGCCTTGAATGAGCAGTTCTTC.

The chain has TRBV5-1 and TRBJ2-1, with 11 nucleotides matching TRBD2. This CDR3 spans 16 amino acids. The trim removed 0 bases at V and 8 bases at J, leaving 7 bases unmatched. Looked up from germline, CDR1 is SGHRS and CDR2 is YFSETQ. CDR3 amino acids: CASSLEVSGGADEQFF. CDR3 sequence (DNA): TGCGCCAGCAGCTTGGAGGTTAGCGGGGGGGCCGATGAGCAGTTCTTC.